These T cell receptor beta chains were read from a single sample in a study of technical replicates of blood from a handful of donors. Clones were sequenced by immunoSEQ multiplex PCR, and TCRdb holds only the in-frame ones, with some missing. The data contain approximately 82,000 clones, about 89% of them singletons. Input material: T cells isolated from PBMCs. The receptors stem from a human donor in good health. The CDR3 runs from the conserved cysteine through the conserved F or W. The D gene is left open where the match is weak. Size is omitted from some rows. Given values are once, few, many or a class for expanded clones.

abundance,d_gene,len,v_gene,j_gene,CDR3aa,CDR3nt
-,-,18,TRBV18,TRBJ1-1,CASSPFQATGGTNTEAFF,TGTGCCAGCTCACCATTCCAAGCCACCGGGGGGACTAACACTGAAGCTTTCTTT
-,-,13,TRBV6-1,TRBJ2-7,CASRGVRLLEQYF,TGTGCCAGCAGAGGAGTCCGATTGCTCGAGCAGTACTTC
-,TRBD2,14,TRBV7-3,TRBJ2-5,CASSQTGTRETQYF,TGTGCCAGCAGCCAGACCGGGACTAGAGAGACCCAGTACTTC
-,TRBD1,15,TRBV7-9,TRBJ2-1,CASSRTGTGYNEQFF,TGTGCCAGCAGTCGAACCGGGACAGGCTACAATGAGCAGTTCTTC
-,TRBD1,15,TRBV29-1,TRBJ1-2,CSVWGTQGRGGGYTF,TGCAGCGTTTGGGGGACACAGGGGCGAGGGGGGGGCTACACCTTC
-,TRBD1,17,TRBV19,TRBJ1-3,CASSTIGQGIYGNTIYF,TGTGCCAGTAGTACAATTGGACAGGGGATATATGGAAACACCATATATTTT
-,TRBD2,20,TRBV10-1,TRBJ2-5,CASSELGLAGGPSHQETQYF,TGCGCCAGCAGTGAGTTGGGACTAGCGGGGGGGCCTTCACACCAAGAGACCCAGTACTTC
-,-,14,TRBV11-2,TRBJ2-7,CASSLVSSSYEQYF,TGTGCCAGCAGCTTAGTCTCTAGCAGCTACGAGCAGTACTTC
-,TRBD1,18,TRBV14,TRBJ2-3,CASSRGQGREPWTDTQYF,TGTGCCAGCAGCAGGGGACAGGGAAGGGAACCTTGGACAGATACGCAGTATTTT
-,-,16,TRBV19,TRBJ1-3,CASLPLSGSSGNTIYF,TGTGCCAGCCTTCCCCTGTCGGGGAGCTCTGGAAACACCATATATTTT
-,TRBD1,15,TRBV7-8,TRBJ2-7,CASSLGQGHTYEQYF,TGTGCCAGCAGCTTAGGACAGGGGCACACCTACGAGCAGTACTTC
-,TRBD1,12,TRBV28,TRBJ1-2,CAGGSDREGYTF,TGTGCCGGAGGGTCGGACAGGGAGGGCTACACCTTC
-,TRBD2,17,TRBV7-9,TRBJ2-1,CASSLGTSGGPYNEQFF,TGTGCCAGCAGCTTAGGGACTAGCGGGGGGCCCTACAATGAGCAGTTCTTC
-,TRBD1,16,TRBV10-1,TRBJ2-3,CASSAWGDRVTDTQYF,TGCGCCAGCAGTGCCTGGGGGGACAGGGTTACCGATACGCAGTATTTT
-,-,12,TRBV9,TRBJ2-3,CASSVVTDTQYF,TGTGCCAGCAGCGTAGTAACAGATACGCAGTATTTT
-,-,13,TRBV6-5,TRBJ2-4,CASWAGLGDIQYF,TGTGCCAGCTGGGCGGGACTTGGGGACATTCAGTACTTC
-,TRBD1,14,TRBV7-9,TRBJ2-5,CASSSRTGGETQYF,TGTGCCAGCAGCTCTAGGACAGGGGGAGAGACCCAGTACTTC
-,-,15,TRBV10-1,TRBJ2-5,CASSPAGSRQETQYF,TGCGCCAGCAGTCCGGCGGGCAGTAGACAAGAGACCCAGTACTTC
-,-,14,TRBV7-9,TRBJ2-5,CAKEDSGFPWTQYF,TGTGCCAAGGAAGATTCGGGTTTCCCGTGGACCCAGTACTTC
-,-,13,TRBV4-1,TRBJ1-2,CASSQAMTAGYTF,TGCGCCAGCAGCCAGGCGATGACAGCTGGCTACACCTTC
-,-,14,TRBV7-9,TRBJ1-3,CASSLTGSGNTIYF,TGTGCCAGCAGCTTAACAGGGTCTGGAAACACCATATATTTT
-,-,11,TRBV29-1,TRBJ1-1,CSVVSLRGAFF,TGCAGCGTTGTGTCGTTAAGGGGAGCTTTCTTT
-,-,14,TRBV11-2,TRBJ2-1,CASSLERVGNEQFF,TGTGCCAGCAGCTTAGAACGGGTGGGCAATGAGCAGTTCTTC
-,-,12,TRBV25-1,TRBJ1-2,CASSEGQYGYTF,TGTGCCAGCAGTGAGGGGCAGTACGGCTACACCTTC
-,TRBD1,15,TRBV10-1,TRBJ2-2,CASSDDRGRTGELFF,TGCGCCAGCAGTGATGACAGGGGACGCACCGGGGAGCTGTTTTTT
-,TRBD1,14,TRBV28,TRBJ1-2,CASSFRQGAGSYTF,TGTGCCAGCAGTTTCCGGCAGGGGGCCGGTAGCTACACCTTC
once,-,13,TRBV7-9,TRBJ2-5,CASSTVIRQAQYF,TGTGCCAGCAGCACGGTGATAAGACAGGCCCAGTACTTC